The rows below give T cell receptor beta chains drawn from one sample of a study of graft-versus-host responses after intestinal transplantation. Antigens for these TCRs are unknown. The protocol was immunoSEQ multiplex PCR, while the TCRdb copy is restricted to in-frame clones and leaves out a portion. The profile covers 150,000 or so clones, with about nine tenths appearing a single time and 0.19% taken by the ten largest. The sequencing used unstimulated CD4+ T cells sorted from spleen or lymph node cells, collected before intestinal transplant. These receptors were taken from a human donor who received an intestinal transplant. The CDR3 runs from the conserved cysteine through the conserved F or W. A D gene is named only where the DNA matches it firmly. Size values are once, few and many counts, or a class for expanded clones, and some rows have none.

D gene	V gene	J gene	clone size	CDR3 DNA	CDR3 protein
TRBD1	TRBV18	TRBJ1-2	NA	TGTGCCAGCTCACCCCTGGAGGGACAGGAGGGGATCGGTCTTGCTAAAGGGGAGGTTGGCTACACCTTC	CASSPLEGQEGIGLAKGEVGYTF
NA	TRBV6-1	TRBJ2-1	NA	TGTGCCGGGTCTAGCGTAAGCTCCTACAATGAGCAGTTCTTC	CAGSSVSSYNEQFF
TRBD1	TRBV28	TRBJ1-5	NA	TGTGCCAGCAGTGCTTCGACAGGGGGTGGACAGCCCCAGCATTTT	CASSASTGGGQPQHF
NA	TRBV7-3	TRBJ1-2	NA	TGTGCCAGCAGCTCCGACGGGGTCTATGGCTACACCTTC	CASSSDGVYGYTF
NA	TRBV19	TRBJ2-5	NA	TGTGCCAGTAGTTTTTGGGTGACAGACTCTAAAGAGACCCAGTACTTC	CASSFWVTDSKETQYF
NA	TRBV2	TRBJ2-7	NA	TGTGCCTCCAACAGGGCGTACTTC	CASNRAYF
TRBD1	TRBV5-1	TRBJ2-7	NA	TGCGCCAGCAGCTTGGGCTCTATCCGGGGACAGTACTACGAGCAGTACTTC	CASSLGSIRGQYYEQYF
TRBD1	TRBV5-1	TRBJ2-1	NA	TGCGCCAGCAGCCCTGGACAGGGGGCCTACAATGAGCAGTTCTTC	CASSPGQGAYNEQFF
TRBD2	TRBV27	TRBJ2-1	NA	TGTGCCAGCAGGGGCGGGAGGGCCTTAAGGTCCTACAATGAGCAGTTCTTC	CASRGGRALRSYNEQFF
NA	TRBV18	TRBJ2-1	NA	TGTGCCAGCTCACCGGGACTTTTCCACCCCTACAATGAGCAGTTCTTC	CASSPGLFHPYNEQFF
TRBD1	TRBV6-9	TRBJ2-7	once	TGTGCCAGCAGTTCCGGGACAGGGGGCTACGAGCAGTACTTC	CASSSGTGGYEQYF
NA	TRBV6-5	TRBJ1-4	NA	TGTGCCAGCAGTTACTCTAGTAGTTTCAATGAAAAACTGTTTTTT	CASSYSSSFNEKLFF
NA	TRBV10-3	TRBJ2-5	NA	TGTGCCATCAGCAGGGGGGGGCAAGAGACCCAGTACTTC	CAISRGGQETQYF
NA	TRBV7-9	TRBJ1-1	NA	TGTGCCAGCAGCTTAGGCGGTGGGCCACCCCGTACTGAAGCTTTCTTT	CASSLGGGPPRTEAFF
NA	TRBV10-2	TRBJ1-6	NA	TGCGCCAGCAGACCGAGCGGGCCGGCTAATTCACCCCTCCACTTT	CASRPSGPANSPLHF
NA	TRBV28	TRBJ2-2	NA	TGTGCCAGCAAATTATCCACCGGGGAGCTGTTTTTT	CASKLSTGELFF
NA	TRBV12-5	TRBJ2-1	NA	TGTGCTAGTGGTTTTTGGGGGGACAATGAGCAGTTCTTC	CASGFWGDNEQFF
NA	TRBV28	TRBJ2-5	NA	TGTGCCAGCAGTTCCCTGGAGACCCAGTACTTC	CASSSLETQYF
TRBD1	TRBV11-3	TRBJ1-1	NA	TGTGCCAGCAGCAGGGGACAGGCGAAGAACACTGAAGCTTTCTTT	CASSRGQAKNTEAFF
TRBD1	TRBV27	TRBJ1-4	NA	TGTGCCAGCAGTCCGATCGTATTCCAGGGGGCCTTTAATGAAAAACTGTTTTTT	CASSPIVFQGAFNEKLFF